The 27 T cell receptor beta chains presented below share a single source sample, sequenced in a study. TCRdb re-analysed the RT-PCR reads in MiXCR, keeping a single row per CDR3 protein. The sample comprises some 4,000 distinct CDR3 sequences, around 34% of which are singletons, and around 5.4% rests with the top ten. Input material: memory CD4+ T cells from salivary gland. The receptor source for this set is a female donor with primary Sjogren's syndrome.

The rearrangement links TRBV2 to TRBJ1-4, with a tentative D call TRBD1 (5 bases). The CDR3 length is 15 residues. The V gene lost 7 bases and the J gene lost 5 bases, with 17 bases spanning the gap. The germline gives CDR1 SNHLY, CDR2 FYNNEI. CDR3 nucleotides: TGTGCCAGCAATGCCCTGGGACGGATAAATGAAAAACTGTTTTTT. Protein: CASNALGRINEKLFF.

This chain links TRBV7-3 with TRBJ1-5; the match to TRBD1 covers 9 bases. The V gene's germline CDR1 is SGHTA and CDR2 FQGTGA. With 6 bases clipped from V and 4 bases from J, the junction kept 4 bases outside the gene matches. This CDR3 has 14 amino acids. The CDR3 DNA sequence: TGTGCCAGCAGTGCAGGACAGGGGAATCAGCCCCAGCATTTT. Amino acid sequence: CASSAGQGNQPQHF.

In regard to this clonotype: Compared with germline, one end of the junction differs, possibly owing to a read error. This sequence joins TRBV12-3 or TRBV12-4 and TRBJ2-3; 8 bases align to TRBD1. This CDR3 is built from 15 residues. The CDR3 nucleotides read TGTGCCAGCAGTTTAAGGGCAGGGGGCACAGATACGGAGTATTTT. This translates into CASSLRAGGTDTEYF.

This clonotype was observed many times. The chain carries TRBV6-1 and TRBJ2-2, with unresolved D. Trimming stripped 4 bases from V and 3 bases from J, with 12 bases between. This CDR3 contains 15 residues. CDR1 and CDR2 from the germline V gene are MNHNS and SASEGT. DNA for the CDR3: TGTGCCAGCAGTGTAGACTCAGGTTACACCGGGGAGCTGTTTTTT. Translated, it gives CASSVDSGYTGELFF.

This clonotype was detected ten times or more. The chain recombines TRBV24-1 with TRBJ2-5; D may match TRBD1 or TRBD2 (5 bases each). Trimming stripped 4 bases from V and 2 bases from J, with 16 bases between. Per germline, CDR1 KGHDR and CDR2 SFDVKD. The CDR3 covers 16 residues. This CDR3 is CATSDAGTEIQETQYF. The CDR3 DNA follows: TGTGCCACCAGTGACGCCGGGACGGAGATTCAAGAGACCCAGTACTTC.

The CDR3 loop is CAWRPWRGWDTGELFF. Here the CDR3 DNA reads TGTGCCTGGAGGCCCTGGCGAGGCTGGGACACCGGGGAGCTGTTTTTT. The rearrangement uses TRBV30 and TRBJ2-2, with D unclear. The CDR3 consists of 16 residues. V was cut by 3 bases and J by 3 bases, with 17 bases left in between. Germline V gene lookup returns CDR1 GTSNPN and CDR2 SVGIG (reference sequence). The full variable domain, its missing parts supplied by reference TRBV30 and TRBJ2-2, is SQTIHQWPATLVQPVGSPLSLECTVEGTSNPNLYWYRQAAGRGLQLLFYSVGIGQISSEVPQNLSASRPQDRQFILSSKKLLLSDSGFYLCAWRPWRGWDTGELFFGEGSRLTVL.

This rearrangement joins TRBV18 to TRBJ2-6, with D tentatively TRBD1 (5 bases). The germline V gene encodes CDR1 KGHSH and CDR2 LQKENI. The CDR3 extends over 13 amino acids. Trimming took 2 bases from V and 9 from J, leaving 8 bases between them. The CDR3 nucleotides are TGTGCCAGCTCACCATTAGGACACAACGTCCTGACTTTC. It specifies CASSPLGHNVLTF.

Comments on this clonotype: An end of the junction does not agree with germline; a read error may underlie this. The chain joins TRBV7-2 to TRBJ1-1; the D is unclear. The CDR3 is made up of 8 amino acids. From germline, CDR1 is SGHTA and CDR2 FQGNSA. The CDR3 coding sequence is TGCGCCAACACTGAAGCTTTCTTT. Its protein product is CANTEAFF.

The rearrangement uses TRBV7-9 and TRBJ2-3, with 9 bases that match TRBD1. With V trimmed by 7 bases and J by 3 bases, 14 bases remained unmatched. The germline CDR1 and CDR2 sequences are SEHNR and FQNEAQ (reference sequence). This CDR3 is built from 17 residues. The CDR3 DNA follows: TGTGCCAGCATCGGACAGGGGAACACCGGGAGAACAGATACGCAGTATTTT. This translates into CASIGQGNTGRTDTQYF. The variable domain in full, with the rest retrieved from reference TRBV7-9 and TRBJ2-3, is DTGVSQNPRHKITKRGQNVTFRCDPISEHNRLYWYRQTLGQGPEFLTYFQNEAQLEKSRLLSDRFSAERPKGSFSTLEIQRTEQGDSAMYLCASIGQGNTGRTDTQYFGPGTRLTVL.

CDR3 nucleotide sequence: TGTAACATTGTGGGGACAGGCAATCAGCCCCAGCATTTT. Translating it yields CNIVGTGNQPQHF. The chain is built from TRBV25-1 and TRBJ1-5; the match to TRBD1 covers 7 bases. The length of the CDR3 is 13 residues. Germline V gives CDR1 MGHDK, CDR2 SYGVNS. Based on the CDR3 plus reference TRBV25-1 and TRBJ1-5, the full variable domain is EADIYQTPRYLVIGTGKKITLECSQTMGHDKMYWYQQDPGMELHLIHYSYGVNSTEKGDLSSESTVSRIRTEHFPLTLESARPSHTSQYLCNIVGTGNQPQHFGDGTRLSIL.

Of note for this clonotype: Compared with germline, one end of the junction differs, possibly owing to a read error. The CDR3 loop reads CSVRRGQFQHF. In DNA form, the CDR3 reads TGCAGTGTTAGACGGGGTCAGTTCCAGCATTTT. The V gene is TRBV20-1, the J gene TRBJ1-5; D is uncertain. The CDR3 is made up of 11 amino acids. Looked up from germline, CDR1 is DFQATT and CDR2 is SNEGSKA (reference sequence).

This clonotype is classed as medium-sized. The rearrangement uses TRBV20-1 and TRBJ2-7; 7 bases map to TRBD2. Germline CDR1 DFQATT, CDR2 SNEGSKA (reference sequence). This CDR3 region has 11 residues. Unmatched junction bases numbered 5, after V lost 0 bases and J lost 12 bases. This CDR3 reads CSARDSSGMYF. CDR3 in DNA: TGCAGTGCTAGAGATAGCAGCGGGATGTACTTC.

This clonotype was picked up many times. The chain couples TRBV9 to TRBJ1-1; D possibly corresponds to TRBD1 (6 bases). Germline CDR1 is SGDLS and CDR2 is YYNGEE. V lost 3 bases and J 0 bases, leaving 18 bases between the germline ends. This CDR3 is 17 amino acids long. The CDR3 region is CASSAPGAGTLNTEAFF. For the CDR3, the DNA is TGTGCCAGCAGCGCACCAGGGGCGGGTACCCTGAACACTGAAGCTTTCTTT.

The V call is TRBV14, the J call TRBJ1-1; no firm D call. Trimming took 6 bases from V and 3 from J, leaving 17 bases between them. This CDR3 has 15 amino acids. Germline V lookup: CDR1 SGHDN, CDR2 FVKESK. Here the CDR3 reads CASSPASQRDTEAFF. Here the CDR3 DNA reads TGTGCCAGCAGTCCCGCGAGCCAGAGGGACACTGAAGCTTTCTTT. Full variable domain (remainder filled in from reference TRBV14 and TRBJ1-1): EAGVTQFPSHSVIEKGQTVTLRCDPISGHDNLYWYRRVMGKEIKFLLHFVKESKQDESGMPNNRFLAERTGGTYSTLKVQPAELEDSGVYFCASSPASQRDTEAFFGQGTRLTVV.

A few counts support this clonotype. The chain is built from TRBV10-3 and TRBJ2-3; no clear D gene. Trimming took 6 bases from V and 3 from J, leaving 7 bases between them. Per the germline V gene, CDR1 is ENHRY and CDR2 is SYGVKD. This CDR3 contains 12 residues. This chain's CDR3 is CAISIGTDTQYF. The CDR3 nucleotides are TGTGCCATCAGCATAGGGACAGATACGCAGTATTTT.

This clonotype was counted once. The chain uses TRBV20-1 and TRBJ1-3; the D is unclear. Germline V lookup: CDR1 DFQATT, CDR2 SNEGSKA (reference sequence). The CDR3 is made up of 14 amino acids. The ends were cut back, 3 bases at V and 0 bases at J, with 9 bases in the middle. The CDR3 DNA is TGCAGTGCTAGTACCGGGAGCTCTGGAAACACCATATATTTT. This translates into CSASTGSSGNTIYF.

This clonotype was seen repeatedly, ten times or more. The chain has TRBV24-1 and TRBJ2-2; 7 nucleotides agree with TRBD1. The V gene's germline CDR1 is KGHDR and CDR2 SFDVKD. The CDR3 contains 14 residues. The junction had 2 bases not matched to a gene; V was cut back by 8 bases and J by 0 bases. CDR3 DNA: TGTGCCACCACCGGGACAGCGAACACCGGGGAGCTGTTTTTT. Protein product: CATTGTANTGELFF.

This clonotype is medium-sized within its sample. The chain uses TRBV6-1 and TRBJ1-2; D uncertain. CDR1 is MNHNS, CDR2 SASEGT, per germline. There are 16 residues in the CDR3. V lost 1 base to trimming and J lost 5 bases, with 17 bases between them. The CDR3 DNA is TGTGCCAGCAGTGAAGGAGCCGGGAGCACTCATTATGGCTACACCTTC. Amino acid sequence: CASSEGAGSTHYGYTF.

J is TRBJ2-1 and V is TRBV20-1, with D perhaps matching TRBD2 (6 bases). Deletions cut 2 bases from V and 10 bases from J, with 15 bases between. The CDR3 has 13 residues. The germline gives CDR1 DFQATT, CDR2 SNEGSKA (reference sequence). The CDR3 loop reads CSARNVAGHEQFF. The CDR3 bases are TGCAGTGCTAGAAACGTCGCGGGGCACGAGCAGTTCTTC.

Judged by abundance, this clonotype is medium-sized. The genes are TRBV20-1 and TRBJ1-6; 7 bases fit TRBD1. J lost 6 bases, V lost 2 bases, and 7 bases had no gene match. This CDR3 contains 15 residues. Germline V gives CDR1 DFQATT, CDR2 SNEGSKA (reference sequence). CDR3 in DNA: TGCAGTGCTAGAAAGCCCGGGACAGCTAATTCACCCCTCCACTTT. This codes for CSARKPGTANSPLHF.

The rearrangement uses TRBV9 and TRBJ2-1; D not certain. The CDR3 extends over 17 amino acids. The V gene lost 5 bases and the J gene lost 7 bases, with 25 bases spanning the gap. Germline V CDR1 and CDR2: SGDLS, YYNGEE. The CDR3 reads CASRVPYYQFLGNEQFF. CDR3 DNA: TGTGCCAGCAGAGTACCCTATTATCAGTTCTTGGGGAATGAGCAGTTCTTC.

Regarding this clonotype: This may be a read error: a much more frequent sequence differs by one nucleotide. The V and J genes are TRBV7-8 and TRBJ1-6, with unresolved D. Looked up from germline, CDR1 is SGHVS and CDR2 is FQNEAQ. The V gene lost 5 bases and the J gene lost 7 bases, with 9 bases spanning the gap. The CDR3 contains 13 residues. The CDR3 region is CASSRLNNSPLHF. The CDR3 DNA follows: TGTGCCAGCAGCCGTTTGAACAATTCACCCCTCCACTTT.

This clonotype was observed many times. This chain uses TRBV9 with TRBJ1-2; weak D call: TRBD1 (5 bases). Germline assignment: CDR1 SGDLS and CDR2 YYNGEE. Between the trimmed V and J ends, which lost 0 bases and 4 bases, there was a span of 10 bases. This CDR3 is built from 14 residues. DNA of the CDR3: TGTGCCAGCAGCGTAGGGGGCGCTTCCTATGGCTACACCTTC. It is translated as CASSVGGASYGYTF.

The sample holds many counts of this clonotype. CDR3 sequence reads: CASSSGPSYEQYF. CDR3 coding DNA: TGTGCCAGCTCTAGCGGACCGTCCTACGAGCAGTACTTC. V and J are TRBV18 and TRBJ2-7, with D perhaps TRBD2 (6 bases). The germline CDR1 and CDR2 sequences are KGHSH and LQKENI. The CDR3 is 13 amino acids. V lost 6 bases to trimming and J lost 1 base, with 10 bases between them.

This rearrangement joins TRBV29-1 to TRBJ2-5; TRBD2 matches at 9 bases. J was trimmed by 5 bases and V by 7 bases; bases with no gene match: 5. From germline, CDR1 is SQVTM and CDR2 ANQGSEA. CDR3 size: 12 residues. This CDR3 is CSGSGGGETQYF. For the CDR3, the DNA is TGCAGCGGTAGCGGGGGAGGGGAGACCCAGTACTTC.

Judged by abundance, this clonotype is medium-sized. This sequence joins TRBV29-1 and TRBJ1-2, with 8 bases identical to TRBD1. CDR3 length: 13 residues. V lost 7 bases and J lost 0; bases outside the gene matches: 4. CDR1 SQVTM and CDR2 ANQGSEA come from the germline V gene. Here the CDR3 DNA reads TGCAGCGCACAGGGGGGAGCTAACTATGGCTACACCTTC. Translated: CSAQGGANYGYTF. The whole variable domain, filled in from reference TRBV29-1 and TRBJ1-2, reads SAVISQKPSRDICQRGTSLTIQCQVDSQVTMMFWYRQQPGQSLTLIATANQGSEATYESGFVIDKFPISRPNLTFSTLTVSNMSPEDSSIYLCSAQGGANYGYTFGSGTRLTVV.

The rearrangement links TRBV11-2 to TRBJ2-3; 12 nucleotides match TRBD2. The CDR3 consists of 19 residues. V trimming: 1 base; J trimming: 5 bases; junction bases outside the gene matches: 13. Looked up from germline, CDR1 is SGHAT and CDR2 is FQNNGV. The CDR3 DNA is TGTGCCAGCAGCTTAGTGTCTCAAGCTAGCGGGGGGGCCGAAGATACGCAGTATTTT. Protein: CASSLVSQASGGAEDTQYF.